The clone carrying this T cell receptor beta chain was found many times. The data are from a study of early T cells in non-severe SARS-CoV-2 infection. Individual cDNA molecules each received unique molecular identifiers attached to them. TCRdb fed the 5' RACE reads into MiXCR, producing one record per CDR3 protein. Among 25,000 to 30,000 distinct CDR3 sequences listed, approximately 5.4% were seen once. Trimming removed 2 bases from V and 2 bases from J, with 6 bases in between. Germline CDR1 reads LGHNA; CDR2 reads YSLEER. This CDR3 is 13 amino acids long. The TCR originated in an adult who was a healthcare worker with PCR-confirmed SARS-CoV-2 infection or an uninfected control (not recorded which). The rearrangement links TRBV4-3 to TRBJ1-1; D is ambiguous. The material sequenced was whole blood. The CDR3 reads CASSQQINTEAFF. The CDR3 DNA reads as TGCGCCAGCAGCCAACAAATCAACACTGAAGCTTTCTTT.